This entry lists 28 T cell receptor beta chains sequenced from one sample in a study of blood T cell repertoires in COVID-19. Produced via immunoSEQ multiplex PCR; TCRdb's table is partial and in-frame only. This sample has more than 200,000 clones, with around nine tenths found just once. Input material: PBMCs or T cells enriched from blood (not recorded which). These receptors all stem from a woman aged 50 to 60 who had recovered from COVID-19.

This clone was seen only a few times. The CDR3 sequence is CASIKVTSGTHVTDTQYF. The CDR3 DNA reads as TGTGCCAGCATAAAAGTGACTAGCGGGACCCACGTCACAGATACGCAGTATTTT. The chain couples TRBV2 to TRBJ2-3, with TRBD2 matching over 11 bases. The CDR3 spans 18 residues. Trimming cost V 7 bases and J 2 bases; bases outside gene matches: 14. The germline V gene encodes CDR1 SNHLY and CDR2 FYNNEI.

In its sample, this clone was seen a few times. The rearrangement uses TRBV19 and TRBJ1-1; D is possibly TRBD1 (5 bases). Trimming pared 7 bases from V and 2 bases from J, leaving 11 bases between. Germline CDR1 is LNHDA and CDR2 is SQIVND (reference sequence). The CDR3 consists of 13 residues. The CDR3 loop is CASTPDINTEAFF. The CDR3 DNA follows: TGTGCCAGTACCCCGGACATTAACACTGAAGCTTTCTTT. Together with reference TRBV19 and TRBJ1-1, the CDR3 gives the full variable domain: DGGITQSPKYLFRKEGQNVTLSCEQNLNHDAMYWYRQDPGQGLRLIYYSQIVNDFQKGDIAEGYSVSREKKESFPLTVTSAQKNPTAFYLCASTPDINTEAFFGQGTRLTVV.

In this sample, this clone turned up a few times. The chain carries TRBV6-2 or TRBV6-3 and TRBJ2-3, with TRBD2 identical over 11 bases. V lost 6 bases to trimming and J lost 2 bases; unmatched junction nucleotides: 19. CDR1 MNHEY and CDR2 SVGEGT come from the germline V gene. The CDR3 sequence is 20 residues long. The CDR3 loop is CASSPPPGLAGLPDTDTQYF. CDR3 DNA sequence: TGTGCCAGCAGCCCTCCCCCTGGACTAGCGGGTCTCCCGGACACAGATACGCAGTATTTT.

This rearrangement joins TRBV27 to TRBJ1-1; D is perhaps TRBD1 (5 bases). Germline V CDR1 and CDR2: MNHEY, SMNVEV (reference sequence). Trimming took 3 bases from V and 1 from J, leaving 9 bases between them. This CDR3 has 14 residues. CDR3 DNA: TGTGCCAGCAGTTTTAGGGGCCGGAACACTGAAGCTTTCTTT. It encodes CASSFRGRNTEAFF.

This clone was detected only a few times. The rearrangement links TRBV5-1 to TRBJ2-5; the match to TRBD2 covers 10 bases. With V trimmed by 2 bases and J by 5 bases, 9 bases remained unmatched. The germline gives CDR1 SGHRS, CDR2 YFSETQ. There are 16 residues in the CDR3. The CDR3 sequence: CASSLSASGSLETQYF. The CDR3 DNA reads TGCGCCAGCAGCTTATCGGCTAGCGGGAGTCTCGAGACCCAGTACTTC.

This chain joins TRBV18 and TRBJ1-1, with D possibly being TRBD1 (6 bases). V lost 6 bases, J lost 3 bases, and 17 bases lay in between. CDR1 and CDR2 from the germline V gene are KGHSH and LQKENI. The CDR3 has 15 residues. This CDR3 reads CASSGAAGGYTEAFF. Here the CDR3 DNA reads TGTGCCAGCTCGGGGGCCGCGGGAGGTTACACTGAAGCTTTCTTT.

The V and J genes are TRBV5-1 and TRBJ2-6, with 7 bases matching TRBD1. The CDR3 is made up of 16 amino acids. Unmatched junction bases numbered 9, after V lost 9 bases and J lost 0 bases. Germline assignment: CDR1 SGHRS and CDR2 YFSETQ. The CDR3 loop is CATRDSILSGANVLTF. The CDR3 DNA follows: TGCGCCACCAGGGACAGTATCCTCTCTGGGGCCAACGTCCTGACTTTC.

V and J are TRBV15 and TRBJ2-3; 7 bases line up with TRBD2. In germline, CDR1 is LNHNV, CDR2 YYDKDF (reference sequence). CDR3 length equals 16 residues. The V segment lost 1 base and the J segment 2 bases; nucleotides outside the gene matches: 6. DNA for the CDR3: TGTGCCACCAGCAGAGGGGAGGGACTCCCCACAGATACGCAGTATTTT. As protein: CATSRGEGLPTDTQYF.

This chain connects TRBV10-3 to TRBJ2-3; 7 bases are shared with TRBD1. V was clipped by 6 bases and J by 5 bases; unmatched bases: 5. This CDR3 has 13 amino acids. CDR1 is ENHRY, CDR2 SYGVKD, per germline. The CDR3 reads CAISQRQGDTQYF. DNA for the CDR3: TGTGCCATCAGCCAAAGACAGGGAGATACGCAGTATTTT.

The rearrangement links TRBV4-2 to TRBJ2-1, with 8 positions matching TRBD2. The junction had 10 bases not matched to a gene; V was cut back by 0 bases and J by 0 bases. The germline V gene has CDR1 LGHNA and CDR2 YNFKEQ. The CDR3 has 19 amino acids. The CDR3 protein is CASSQDQDIAGFSYNEQFF. The DNA for the CDR3 is TGTGCCAGCAGCCAAGACCAGGACATAGCGGGATTCTCCTACAATGAGCAGTTCTTC.

The CDR3 reads CASSLAGGDGYTF. The DNA for the CDR3 is TGTGCCAGCAGCTTAGCAGGGGGCGATGGCTACACCTTC. The genes are TRBV7-6 and TRBJ1-2; TRBD1 matches at 7 bases. The CDR3 consists of 13 residues. The V gene's germline CDR1 is SGHVS and CDR2 FNYEAQ. The V gene end was trimmed by 0 bases and the J gene end by 6 bases; junction bases not matched to a gene: 1.

This rearrangement joins TRBV20-1 to TRBJ2-5; 9 nucleotides align to TRBD1. The CDR3 extends over 16 amino acids. With V trimmed by 3 bases and J by 2 bases, 10 bases remained unmatched. Germline CDR1 DFQATT, CDR2 SNEGSKA (reference sequence). The CDR3 region has the DNA TGCAGTGCTAGTGCTCCGGGACAGGGCTTTCAAGAGACCCAGTACTTC. Translation: CSASAPGQGFQETQYF.

The gene calls are TRBV5-4 and TRBJ1-3; no reliable D call. Germline V lookup: CDR1 SGHNT, CDR2 YYREEE (reference sequence). The V end was cut by 0 bases, the J end by 2 bases, with 9 bases between. The CDR3 sequence is 15 residues long. The CDR3 nucleotides are TGTGCCAGCAGCTTGGACAGAACTCCTGGAAACACCATATATTTT. This translates into CASSLDRTPGNTIYF.

The chain combines TRBV30 with TRBJ1-6; D not certain. Germline CDR1 GTSNPN, CDR2 SVGIG (reference sequence). V gave up 0 bases and J gave up 14 bases, with 11 bases separating them. The CDR3 length is 12 residues. For the CDR3, the DNA is TGTGCCTGGAGTGTACGGCTAGGCGCCCTCCACTTT. Its translation: CAWSVRLGALHF.

The chain joins TRBV5-1 to TRBJ2-1; 12 bases line up with TRBD2. This CDR3 has 16 amino acids. J lost 6 bases, V lost 4 bases, and 8 bases had no gene match. Germline loops: CDR1 SGHRS, CDR2 YFSETQ. The CDR3 DNA reads TGCGCCAGCAGCGAACTTCTAGCGGGAGGGCCCAATGAGCAGTTCTTC. The encoded protein is CASSELLAGGPNEQFF.

This clone appeared once. The V and J genes are TRBV6-4 and TRBJ1-1; the match to TRBD1 covers 8 bases. From germline, CDR1 is MRHNA and CDR2 SNTAGT. The ends lost 4 bases at V and 4 bases at J; junction bases unmatched: 5. The CDR3 contains 14 residues. In DNA form, the CDR3 reads TGTGCCAGCAGTGTCGAGACAGGGGTCACTGAAGCTTTCTTT. It is translated as CASSVETGVTEAFF.

V is TRBV7-8 and J is TRBJ1-1; D is possibly TRBD1 (5 bases). V was pared by 1 base and J by 0 bases, with 18 bases between. Germline V gives CDR1 SGHVS, CDR2 FQNEAQ. The CDR3 covers 18 residues. The CDR3 DNA sequence: TGTGCCAGCAGCTTAGTAAATTTTAGGGGAAGCATGAACACTGAAGCTTTCTTT. Protein: CASSLVNFRGSMNTEAFF.

The rearrangement links TRBV18 to TRBJ2-7; D is unresolved. Germline V gene lookup returns CDR1 KGHSH and CDR2 LQKENI. The CDR3 is made up of 14 amino acids. V shed 0 bases and J shed 4 bases, with 10 bases lying between them. CDR3 in DNA: TGTGCCAGCTCACCACCCCCAGGCGCTTACGAGCAGTACTTC. Protein product: CASSPPPGAYEQYF.

The genes are TRBV5-1 and TRBJ2-1; D unclear. The CDR3 consists of 16 residues. Trimming pared 0 bases from V and 1 base from J, leaving 11 bases between. Germline CDR1 reads SGHRS; CDR2 reads YFSETQ. The CDR3 nucleotides are TGCGCCAGCAGCTTGGACCGTATCGGGTCCTACAATGAGCAGTTCTTC. It is translated as CASSLDRIGSYNEQFF.

The gene calls are TRBV18 and TRBJ1-2; D unclear. This CDR3 spans 13 amino acids. Deletions cut 2 bases from V and 6 bases from J, with 10 bases between. CDR1 is KGHSH and CDR2 is LQKENI in the germline V gene. The CDR3 sequence is CASSPGSDHGYTF. CDR3 DNA sequence: TGTGCCAGCTCACCAGGCAGCGACCATGGCTACACCTTC.

The rearrangement links TRBV27 to TRBJ2-1; D is possibly TRBD2 (5 bases). With 1 base removed from V and 5 bases from J, the gap between germline ends came to 15 bases. The CDR3 extends over 16 amino acids. Germline V gives CDR1 MNHEY, CDR2 SMNVEV (reference sequence). As DNA, the CDR3 is TGTGCCAGCAGTTTATTATCCCCCGGGATCGACAATGAGCAGTTCTTC. It yields the protein CASSLLSPGIDNEQFF.

The J gene is TRBJ2-7, the V gene TRBV15, with 8 bases identical to TRBD2. V trimming: 4 bases; J trimming: 0 bases; junction bases outside the gene matches: 2. Germline loops: CDR1 LNHNV, CDR2 YYDKDF (reference sequence). This CDR3 is built from 14 residues. In nucleotides, the CDR3 is TGTGCCACCAGCAAACTAGCGGTCTCCTACGAGCAGTACTTC. Protein product: CATSKLAVSYEQYF.

This chain connects TRBV2 to TRBJ1-1; possibly TRBD1 for D (5 bases). V was pared by 7 bases and J by 4 bases, with 13 bases between. Per the germline V gene, CDR1 is SNHLY and CDR2 is FYNNEI. The CDR3 runs 13 residues. For the CDR3, the DNA is TGTGCCAGCAAAGGGGCGGAGCTCACTGAAGCTTTCTTT. Translated: CASKGAELTEAFF.

The CDR3 DNA sequence: TGTGCCAGCAGTTCCAGGGGGTTGGGTGAAAAACTGTTTTTT. Its translation: CASSSRGLGEKLFF. The rearrangement links TRBV28 to TRBJ1-4, with TRBD1 identical over 7 bases. V dropped 4 bases and J dropped 7; count of bases not matched to a gene: 6. The length of the CDR3 is 14 residues. CDR1 and CDR2 (germline): MDHEN, SYDVKM.

The chain links TRBV5-8 to TRBJ2-1; TRBD2 agrees at 8 bases. Per germline, CDR1 SGHTS and CDR2 YDEGEE. The CDR3 length is 15 residues. The ends lost 0 bases at V and 6 bases at J; junction bases unmatched: 5. The DNA of the CDR3 is TGTGCCAGCAGCTTGGTACTAGCGGACTTCAATGAGCAGTTCTTC. Its protein is CASSLVLADFNEQFF.

The rearrangement uses TRBV7-2 and TRBJ2-5; a possible D gene is TRBD2 (7 bases). Germline V gives CDR1 SGHTA, CDR2 FQGNSA. V was clipped by 0 bases and J by 4 bases, with 15 bases between them. The CDR3 runs 16 residues. The CDR3: CASSLAGGGSPETQYF. The CDR3 nucleotides read TGTGCCAGCAGCTTAGCGGGGGGCGGGAGCCCAGAGACCCAGTACTTC.

The V call is TRBV12-5, the J call TRBJ2-2; D not certain. Trimming removed 3 bases from V and 7 bases from J, with 9 bases in between. This CDR3 is built from 13 residues. The germline V gene encodes CDR1 LGHNT and CDR2 FRNRAP. The CDR3 here is CASGFSSGGELFF. CDR3 sequence (DNA): TGTGCTAGTGGTTTTTCTTCGGGCGGGGAGCTGTTTTTT.

This chain connects TRBV28 to TRBJ1-2; the match to TRBD1 covers 7 bases. The CDR3 spans 14 residues. The germline V gene has CDR1 MDHEN and CDR2 SYDVKM. After removal of 5 bases from V and 7 bases from J, the junction contained 10 bases not matched to a gene. The DNA of the CDR3 is TGTGCCAGCAGTCGCTCGGACAGGCAGACTGGCTACACCTTC. The encoded protein is CASSRSDRQTGYTF.